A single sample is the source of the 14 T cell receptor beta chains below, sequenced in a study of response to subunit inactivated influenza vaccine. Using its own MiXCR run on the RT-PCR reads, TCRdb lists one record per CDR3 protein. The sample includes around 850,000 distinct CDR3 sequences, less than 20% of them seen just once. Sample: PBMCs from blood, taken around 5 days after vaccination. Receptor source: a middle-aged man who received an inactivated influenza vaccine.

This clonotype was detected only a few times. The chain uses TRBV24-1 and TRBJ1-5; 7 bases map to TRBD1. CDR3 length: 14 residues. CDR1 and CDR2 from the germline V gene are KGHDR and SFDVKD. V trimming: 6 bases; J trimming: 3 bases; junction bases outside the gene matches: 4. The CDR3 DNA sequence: TGTGCCACCAGTACCACAGGGGCCAATCAGCCCCAGCATTTT. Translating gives CATSTTGANQPQHF.

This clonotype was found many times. In nucleotides, the CDR3 is TGTGCCAGCAGCTTCAGGAGCAACGGCGGGAGGGACTCCTACGAGCAGTACTTC. Translated, it gives CASSFRSNGGRDSYEQYF. The chain carries TRBV13 and TRBJ2-7; TRBD2 aligns across 9 bases. Germline V lookup: CDR1 PRHDT, CDR2 FYEKMQ (reference sequence). J was trimmed by 0 bases and V by 3 bases; bases with no gene match: 12. This CDR3 comprises 18 residues.

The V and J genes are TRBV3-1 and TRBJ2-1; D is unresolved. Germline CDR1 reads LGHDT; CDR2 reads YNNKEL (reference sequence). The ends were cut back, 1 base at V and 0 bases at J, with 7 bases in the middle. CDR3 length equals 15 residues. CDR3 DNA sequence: TGTGCCAGCAGCCAAGTCATGAGCTCCTACAATGAGCAGTTCTTC. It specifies CASSQVMSSYNEQFF.

The CDR3 loop reads CASRVAGSYNEQFF. The CDR3 DNA follows: TGTGCCAGCAGGGTAGCGGGCAGCTACAATGAGCAGTTCTTC. V gene TRBV12-3 or TRBV12-4 combines with J gene TRBJ2-1; 7 bases agree with TRBD2. The V gene end was trimmed by 6 bases and the J gene end by 3 bases; junction bases not matched to a gene: 5. The CDR3 is 14 amino acids.

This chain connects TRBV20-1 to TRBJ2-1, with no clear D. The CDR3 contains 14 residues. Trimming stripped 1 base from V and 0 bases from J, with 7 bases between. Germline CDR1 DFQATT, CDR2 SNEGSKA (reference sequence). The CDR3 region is CSARGVLSYNEQFF. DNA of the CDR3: TGCAGTGCTAGAGGGGTCCTCTCCTACAATGAGCAGTTCTTC.

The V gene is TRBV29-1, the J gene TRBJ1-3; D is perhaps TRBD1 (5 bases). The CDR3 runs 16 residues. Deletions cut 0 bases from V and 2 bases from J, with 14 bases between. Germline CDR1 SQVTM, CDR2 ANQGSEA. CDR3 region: CSVEEHPGYPGNTIYF. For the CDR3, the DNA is TGCAGCGTTGAAGAACACCCAGGGTACCCTGGAAACACCATATATTTT.

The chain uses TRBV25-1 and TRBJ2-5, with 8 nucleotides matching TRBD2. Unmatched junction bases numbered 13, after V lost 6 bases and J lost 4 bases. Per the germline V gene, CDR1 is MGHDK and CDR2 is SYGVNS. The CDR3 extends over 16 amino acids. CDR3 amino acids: CASRDGLAVGLETQYF. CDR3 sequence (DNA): TGTGCCAGCAGAGACGGACTAGCTGTTGGGTTAGAGACCCAGTACTTC.

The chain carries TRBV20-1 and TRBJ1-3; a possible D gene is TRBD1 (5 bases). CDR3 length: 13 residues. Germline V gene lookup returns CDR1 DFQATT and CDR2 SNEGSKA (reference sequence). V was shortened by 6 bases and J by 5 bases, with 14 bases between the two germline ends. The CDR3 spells CSAPGHPRNTIYF. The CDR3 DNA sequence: TGCAGTGCCCCGGGGCACCCTAGAAACACCATATATTTT.

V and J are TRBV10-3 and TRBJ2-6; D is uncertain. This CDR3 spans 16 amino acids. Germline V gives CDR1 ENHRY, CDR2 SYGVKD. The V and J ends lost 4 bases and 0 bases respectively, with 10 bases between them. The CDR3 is CAISAQAYSGANVLTF. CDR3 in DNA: TGTGCCATCAGTGCCCAGGCCTACTCTGGGGCCAACGTCCTGACTTTC.

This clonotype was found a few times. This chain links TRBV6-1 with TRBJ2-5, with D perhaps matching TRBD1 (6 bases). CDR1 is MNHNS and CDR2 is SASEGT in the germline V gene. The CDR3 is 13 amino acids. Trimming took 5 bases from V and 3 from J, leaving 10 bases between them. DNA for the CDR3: TGTGCCAGCAGTCCAGGGGTGAAAGAGACCCAGTACTTC. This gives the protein CASSPGVKETQYF.

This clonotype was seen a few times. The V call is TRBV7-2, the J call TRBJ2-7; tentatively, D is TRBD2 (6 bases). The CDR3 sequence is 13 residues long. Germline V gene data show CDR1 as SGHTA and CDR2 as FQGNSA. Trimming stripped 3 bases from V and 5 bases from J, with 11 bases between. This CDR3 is CASSFIAGHEQYF. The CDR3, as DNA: TGTGCCAGCAGCTTTATCGCGGGGCACGAGCAGTACTTC.

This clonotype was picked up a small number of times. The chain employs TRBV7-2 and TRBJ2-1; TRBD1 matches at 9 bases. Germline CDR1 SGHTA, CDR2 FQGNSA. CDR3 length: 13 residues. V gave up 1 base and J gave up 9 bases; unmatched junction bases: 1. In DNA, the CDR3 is TGTGCCAGCAGCTTAGGGACAGGGGCTGAGCAGTTCTTC. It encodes CASSLGTGAEQFF.

The CDR3: CASRTSLRYQETQYF. As DNA, the CDR3 is TGTGCCAGCAGAACCTCACTAAGGTACCAAGAGACCCAGTACTTC. V is TRBV6-2 or TRBV6-3 and J is TRBJ2-5, with unresolved D. V was trimmed by 6 bases and J by 0 bases, leaving 14 bases between them. This CDR3 is built from 15 residues. CDR1 MNHEY and CDR2 SVGEGT come from the germline V gene.

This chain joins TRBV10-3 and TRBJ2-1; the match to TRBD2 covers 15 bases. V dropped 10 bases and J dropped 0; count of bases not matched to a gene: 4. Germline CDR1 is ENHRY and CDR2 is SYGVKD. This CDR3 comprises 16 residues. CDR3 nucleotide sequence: TGTGCCAGCCGGACTAGCGGGGGGGCCTCCTACAATGAGCAGTTCTTC. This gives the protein CASRTSGGASYNEQFF.